This TCR beta chain was sequenced during a study of regulatory T cells in long-lasting Graves disease (dated by TCRdb to about 2021). Background on the whole study: Antithyroid drugs had been taken for less than 3 months by newly diagnosed Graves' disease patients. A total of 33 samples underwent TCR sequencing: some 13 from persistent and about 20 from newly diagnosed Graves' disease patients. Persistent Graves' disease patients were compared with newly diagnosed Graves' disease patients by peripheral blood TCR sequencing and RNA sequencing. The study took place in China and was registered as a clinical trial. The research as a whole found: Compared with newly diagnosed patients, patients with persistent Graves' disease had lower TCR Shannon entropy and fewer highly expanded clones, which suggests clonal expansion. Peripheral blood alone was examined, since thyroid tissue, which constituted the primary lesion, could not be accessed. Only the TCR beta chain was sequenced and analyzed. As a limitation, the authors acknowledged that the small sample size may reduce accuracy. Persistent patients shared more public clonotypes among themselves (more than 2,500) than newly diagnosed patients did (about 900). Preferential use of TRBV28, TRBJ1-2 and TRBJ2-5 was observed in persistent disease, whereas TRBV20-1 and TRBJ2-1 were favored in newly diagnosed disease.

Ten or more counts support this clonotype. No antigen is known for it. Per-base qualities were not stored, and no clone one base away is much larger. Sequences MNHEY (CDR1) and SMNVEV (CDR2) are obtained from the germline V gene (reference sequence). A distance of 11 bases separates the germline ends of V and J, which lose 6 bases and 3 bases respectively. The CDR3 covers 13 residues, taking in both the cysteine and the phenylalanine. Only the CDR3 portion is preserved as DNA: 39 bases, with reading frame beginning at the first base. The sample's time point, from its label and the paper: newly diagnosed GD, antithyroid drugs for less than 3 months. For both TCR sequencing and RNA sequencing, RNA was extracted from PBMCs in TRIzol. The diagnosis of Graves' disease followed American Thyroid Association guidelines. The patients came from an endocrinology department in Xi'an, China. Each patient gave around 9.2 milliliters of peripheral blood, collected in an EDTA anticoagulant tube. PBMCs were isolated by Ficoll Paque Plus density gradient separation without further T cell sorting. An Agilent 2100 Bioanalyzer and agarose gel were used to check RNA quality, and a NanoDrop 2000 was used to measure RNA concentration.

Library preparation used multiplex PCR. Data came from an Illumina HiSeq 4000. TCR beta libraries were built with iRepertoire HTBI primers and Arm-PCR amplification of CDR3 regions. Before sequencing, the PCR products underwent gel purification. Per the authors' processing: A total of some 60 TRBV and 14 TRBJ segments were identified across samples and were used for gene usage analysis of CDR3 amino acid clonotypes. Filtered high-quality paired reads were merged into contigs using COPE and FqMerger. BLAST was used to align contigs to IMGT TRBV, TRBD and TRBJ reference genes, and CDR3 was defined according to IMGT. Any clonotype with a frequency above 0.1% was counted as a highly expanded clone. Shannon entropy was used to measure repertoire diversity, and the Gini coefficient was used to measure V-J evenness. A clonotype was considered public if more than one individual shared it. The raw public data were reprocessed by TCRdb itself: fastp quality trimming at Q25, MiXCR clonotype calling, in-frame beta chains only. Records with the same CDR3 protein are collapsed into one entry carrying the most frequent genes and DNA. The V and J calls, along with clone size, are taken from TCRdb and not from the paper's own processing. The sample contains over 400,000 distinct CDR3 sequences, 13% to 15% of them found a single time. Clones ranked in the top ten supply approximately 17% of the sample.

A further study also used this sample, focusing on T cells in Graves' hyperthyroidism and ophthalmopathy. According to the second study: Stable Graves' hyperthyroidism was defined as the absence of progression to ophthalmopathy over 18 months of follow-up. Hyperthyroidism patients were newly diagnosed, with disease duration under 2 months, and aged 18 to 65 years. Patients with uncontrolled infections, other autoimmune diseases, pregnancy or lactation were excluded. Diagnoses relied on clinical symptoms, serum thyroxine and TRAb, thyroid ultrasound and orbital computed tomography. The first round of RT-PCR for the TCR CDR3 was performed with the HTBI primer set and the Qiagen OneStep RT-PCR kit. Blood samples also contained most of the expanded thyroid clonotypes (frequency above 0.001), which suggests that blood repertoires may reflect thyroid immune responses. A model built on a 13 V-J signature distinguished ophthalmopathy from stable hyperthyroidism, reaching 85% to 90% sensitivity and about 81% specificity in cross-validation and 80%/75% in testing. In validation, progression to ophthalmopathy was predicted by the model with 55% to 71% sensitivity and roughly 76% specificity, a median of around 5.9 months before onset. To identify distinguishing TCR V-J signatures, a discovery cohort of 90 to 100 patients was used, comprising 40 to 45 with Graves' ophthalmopathy and around 57 with stable Graves' hyperthyroidism. Whether ophthalmopathy could be predicted prospectively was tested in an independent validation cohort made up of under 20 hyperthyroidism patients plus 17 patients who later progressed to ophthalmopathy. For training and testing, the 100 or so patients in the discovery cohort were randomly divided in a 7:3 ratio. In roughly six Graves' hyperthyroidism patients, the study also compared T-cell repertoires from thyroid tissue with T-cell repertoires from blood. After sampling, hyperthyroidism patients received methimazole starting at 30 mg daily, and ophthalmopathy patients received high-dose intravenous methylprednisolone. Libraries were constructed in a second round of multiplex PCR, after which size selection and purification were performed. Paired-end sequencing of the libraries was performed with 100 bp reads on an Illumina HiSeq2000. Raw data were processed with SOAPnuke, discarding reads with adapters, uncalled bases, mean Phred below 15, or no exact constant-primer or identifier match. COPE v1.2.5 was used to merge high-quality paired reads, and clonotypes were defined as unique nucleotide sequences. Clonotypes were aligned to IMGT TRBV, TRBD and TRBJ reference segments using MiTCR v1.1. The analysis included only V-J combinations with a frequency above 0.0001, which together covered around 99% of the repertoires. The TCS score was defined as F50 (clonal expansion) divided by E x V (chaos), with BLOSUM62-based TCRdist calculated between CDR3 peptides within each V-J. Welch's t-statistics and random forest reduced fewer than 550 V-J features to 13, which were used in a naive Bayes classifier (R e1071). No statistical method was used to set the sample size in advance, and investigators knew the group allocation. According to the paper, TCR Vbeta CDR3 sequencing was carried out on more than 120 peripheral blood samples, which came from around 43 ophthalmopathy, fewer than 80 hyperthyroidism and about 17 progressor patients.

The TCR comes from a woman between 45 and 60 years old with Graves disease. Donor details come from another sample of the same person, matched by shared clones. Sample: peripheral blood mononuclear cells (PBMCs), taken at new diagnosis, from a patient treated with antithyroid drugs. The sequence links TRBV27 to TRBJ2-5; the D gene identity is not certain. The CDR3 protein sequence reads: CASSDIWEETQYF. The DNA is TGTGCCAGCAGCGACATATGGGAAGAGACCCAGTACTTC.